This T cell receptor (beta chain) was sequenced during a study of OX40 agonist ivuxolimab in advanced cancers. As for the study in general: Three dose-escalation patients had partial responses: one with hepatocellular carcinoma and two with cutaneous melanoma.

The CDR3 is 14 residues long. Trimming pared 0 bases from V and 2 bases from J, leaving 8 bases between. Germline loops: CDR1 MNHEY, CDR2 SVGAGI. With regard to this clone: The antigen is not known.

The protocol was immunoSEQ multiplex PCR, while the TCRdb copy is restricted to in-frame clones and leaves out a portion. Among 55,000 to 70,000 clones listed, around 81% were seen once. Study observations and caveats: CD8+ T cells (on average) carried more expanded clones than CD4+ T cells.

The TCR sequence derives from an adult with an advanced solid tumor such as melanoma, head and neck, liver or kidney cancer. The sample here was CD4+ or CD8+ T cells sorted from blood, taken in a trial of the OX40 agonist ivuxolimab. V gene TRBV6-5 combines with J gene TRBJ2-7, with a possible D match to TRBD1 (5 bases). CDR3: CASSYSPGTYEQYF. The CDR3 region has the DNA TGTGCCAGCAGTTACTCACCAGGGACCTACGAGCAGTACTTC.